The clone carrying this T cell receptor beta chain occurred a few times. What it binds is not known. The genes and germline here are from mouse. The read is 4 residues too short to cover the CDR3 end, so that end is filled in from the germline J gene. cDNA reverse transcribed from extracted RNA served as the sequencing template. The assay was immunoSEQ multiplex PCR, and TCRdb's table has in-frame clones only and misses some. The record shows more than 250,000 clones for this sample, with no singletons present. The entry originates in a study of CD8+ T cells in alopecia areata. Across the whole study: Female roughly 7-11-week-old C3H/HeJ recipients received skin from roughly 6-13-month-old C3H/HeJ graft donors with spontaneous alopecia.

Study results and limitations: Among the cells sequenced in scalp samples are also the resident alphabeta T cells of normal skin.

Trimming removed 0 bases from V and 0 bases from J, with 12 bases in between. The CDR3 sequence is 16 residues long. Germline V gene data show CDR1 as SGHSN and CDR2 as HYEKVE. CD4, CD8alpha, NKG2D, NKG2ACE and other markers guided sorting of pooled cutaneous lymph node cells. The chain joins TRBV12-1 to TRBJ2-3; TRBD1 is a possible D gene (5 bases). The sample was CD4+ T cells sorted from a lymph node. This receptor was obtained from a C3H/HeJ mouse with alopecia areata. This strain has MHC haplotype H2-k. The sequenced part of the CDR3 DNA is TGTGCCAGCTCTCTCCCGGACAAACCTAGTGCAGAA. Translated: CASSLPDKPSAE. The whole CDR3 sequence is CASSLPDKPSAETLYF.